One sample yielded the 24 T cell receptor beta chains listed below, sequenced in a study of T cell repertoires in ileal Crohn's disease. Some clones are missing from TCRdb's copy, which holds only in-frame ones; the method was immunoSEQ multiplex PCR. The profile shows approximately 6,500 clones, about three quarters of them singletons. Time point in this sample: neoterminal ileum biopsy at postoperative endoscopy, about 6 months after surgery. Sequenced sample: ileal tissue. These receptor sequences come from an adult with Crohn's disease.

V and J are TRBV5-1 and TRBJ2-7; 8 nucleotides align to TRBD2. The germline V gene has CDR1 SGHRS and CDR2 YFSETQ. This CDR3 comprises 14 residues. V gave up 1 base and J gave up 3 bases; unmatched junction bases: 3. This CDR3 reads CASSLSSGGYEQYF. CDR3 DNA: TGCGCCAGCAGCTTGTCCAGCGGGGGCTACGAGCAGTACTTC.

The chain joins TRBV29-1 to TRBJ2-1, with 7 nucleotides matching TRBD1. The CDR3 is 10 residues long. Germline V gives CDR1 SQVTM, CDR2 ANQGSEA. V shed 6 bases, J shed 15 bases, and the junction held 8 bases outside the gene matches. The CDR3 DNA follows: TGCAGCGTGGAAAGGACAGGCTTGTTCTTC. This translates into CSVERTGLFF.

This chain links TRBV2 with TRBJ2-7, with 7 bases that match TRBD2. The CDR3 loop spans 14 amino acids. V was pared by 3 bases and J by 3 bases, with 5 bases of the junction left unmatched. Per the germline V gene, CDR1 is SNHLY and CDR2 is FYNNEI. CDR3 loop: CASSEGGEGYEQYF. CDR3 DNA: TGTGCCAGCAGTGAGGGGGGGGAGGGCTACGAGCAGTACTTC.

V is TRBV19 and J is TRBJ2-7, with D perhaps matching TRBD2 (5 bases). CDR1 and CDR2 (germline): LNHDA, SQIVND (reference sequence). This CDR3 spans 13 amino acids. Trimming stripped 8 bases from V and 2 bases from J, with 13 bases between. CDR3 amino acids: CASGSGTTYEQYF. The CDR3 DNA is TGTGCCAGTGGGTCGGGAACCACCTACGAGCAGTACTTC. The whole variable domain, remainder taken from reference TRBV19 and TRBJ2-7, is DGGITQSPKYLFRKEGQNVTLSCEQNLNHDAMYWYRQDPGQGLRLIYYSQIVNDFQKGDIAEGYSVSREKKESFPLTVTSAQKNPTAFYLCASGSGTTYEQYFGPGTRLTVT.

The gene calls are TRBV6-1 and TRBJ2-7, with 13 positions matching TRBD2. This CDR3 contains 14 residues. The germline CDR1 and CDR2 sequences are MNHNS and SASEGT. Trimming removed 9 bases from V and 4 bases from J; junction bases left unmatched: 6. The CDR3 loop reads CASLTSGRPYEQYF. Written as DNA, the CDR3 is TGTGCCAGTCTGACTAGCGGGAGGCCGTACGAGCAGTACTTC.

This clone was counted only a few times. The CDR3 protein is CASSLYGSNTGELFF. The CDR3 DNA follows: TGTGCCAGCTCATTATACGGTTCGAACACCGGGGAGCTGTTTTTT. V gene TRBV28 combines with J gene TRBJ2-2; D not resolved. Trimming pared 8 bases from V and 0 bases from J, leaving 13 bases between. Germline lookup yields CDR1 MDHEN and CDR2 SYDVKM. The CDR3 consists of 15 residues.

The gene calls are TRBV5-1 and TRBJ2-7, with TRBD1 matching 7 bases. The CDR3 length is 14 residues. V lost 5 bases to trimming and J lost 5 bases; unmatched junction nucleotides: 10. Germline CDR1 is SGHRS and CDR2 is YFSETQ. The CDR3 nucleotides read TGCGCCAGCAGGTCCACAGGGGCGGGCCACGAGCAGTACTTC. Encoded protein: CASRSTGAGHEQYF.

The rearrangement links TRBV5-1 to TRBJ1-2; 7 nucleotides match TRBD1. Trimming cost V 0 bases and J 4 bases; bases outside gene matches: 3. This CDR3 contains 14 residues. Per germline, CDR1 SGHRS and CDR2 YFSETQ. This CDR3 is CASSLGQGVYGYTF. In DNA, the CDR3 is TGCGCCAGCAGCTTGGGGCAGGGGGTCTATGGCTACACCTTC.

This clone is a singleton in its sample. The chain couples TRBV28 to TRBJ2-1; 11 bases are shared with TRBD1. The V gene end was trimmed by 7 bases and the J gene end by 3 bases; junction bases not matched to a gene: 5. The CDR3 totals 15 residues. In germline, CDR1 is MDHEN, CDR2 SYDVKM. For the CDR3, the DNA is TGTGCCAGCACCGTGGACAGGGGGCACTACAATGAGCAGTTCTTC. Translated: CASTVDRGHYNEQFF.

The rearrangement joins TRBV19 to TRBJ1-3, with a tentative D call TRBD1 (5 bases). The CDR3 totals 16 residues. CDR1 and CDR2 from the germline V gene are LNHDA and SQIVND (reference sequence). The V end lost 3 bases, the J end lost 0 bases, and 12 bases lay between the germline ends. CDR3 amino acids: CASSIGSTDSGNTIYF. The CDR3 nucleotides are TGTGCCAGTAGTATTGGTTCGACAGACTCTGGAAACACCATATATTTT. The entire variable domain, with the rest obtained from reference TRBV19 and TRBJ1-3, is as follows: DGGITQSPKYLFRKEGQNVTLSCEQNLNHDAMYWYRQDPGQGLRLIYYSQIVNDFQKGDIAEGYSVSREKKESFPLTVTSAQKNPTAFYLCASSIGSTDSGNTIYFGEGSWLTVV.

This clone was recorded once. This chain connects TRBV29-1 to TRBJ2-7; the D gene is possibly TRBD1 (6 bases). The CDR3 sequence is 13 residues long. Germline loops: CDR1 SQVTM, CDR2 ANQGSEA. The germline V and J ends were trimmed by 1 base and 3 bases, with 10 bases remaining between them. CDR3 DNA: TGCAGCGTTGAAGCCACACAGGGCTACGAGCAGTACTTC. Translating gives CSVEATQGYEQYF.

This chain connects TRBV4-3 to TRBJ2-3; 7 bases align to TRBD2. V shed 5 bases, J shed 3 bases, and the junction held 17 bases outside the gene matches. From germline, CDR1 is LGHNA and CDR2 YSLEER. This CDR3 is 18 amino acids long. CDR3: CASSTYDSSGHRTDTQYF. The CDR3 DNA sequence: TGCGCCAGCAGCACCTACGACTCTAGCGGCCACAGGACAGATACGCAGTATTTT.

This sequence joins TRBV18 and TRBJ2-7; perhaps TRBD1 as D (5 bases). The CDR3 contains 15 residues. Trimming took off 0 bases at V and 0 bases at J, with 9 bases between the two ends. CDR1 and CDR2 (germline): KGHSH, LQKENI. CDR3 loop: CASSPPVRASYEQYF. In DNA, the CDR3 is TGTGCCAGCTCACCACCGGTCAGGGCCTCCTACGAGCAGTACTTC.

The chain has TRBV6-1 and TRBJ1-2; D is uncertain. The CDR3 totals 12 residues. Germline V gene sequence: CDR1 MNHNS, CDR2 SASEGT. V shed 7 bases and J shed 4 bases, with 10 bases lying between them. CDR3 nucleotide sequence: TGTGCCAGCACCCAGGTTACCTATGGCTACACCTTC. Residues: CASTQVTYGYTF.

The rearrangement links TRBV7-3 to TRBJ2-7; TRBD2 might be the D (5 bases). The germline V and J ends were trimmed by 2 bases and 7 bases, with 15 bases remaining between them. The germline CDR1 and CDR2 sequences are SGHTA and FQGTGA. The CDR3 length is 14 residues. The CDR3 loop reads CASSLGGPGWEQYF. DNA of the CDR3: TGTGCCAGCAGCTTAGGTGGGCCGGGGTGGGAGCAGTACTTC.

The table lists this clone with a few counts. The chain has TRBV4-1 and TRBJ1-1; maybe TRBD1 (5 bases). The CDR3 sequence is 16 residues long. The V gene lost 4 bases and the J gene lost 2 bases, with 17 bases spanning the gap. Per germline, CDR1 MGHRA and CDR2 YSYEKL. CDR3 sequence: CASSPHGSGGNTEAFF. The CDR3 coding sequence is TGCGCCAGCAGCCCCCACGGGAGTGGGGGAAACACTGAAGCTTTCTTT.

This rearrangement joins TRBV11-2 to TRBJ2-7; TRBD1 is a possible D gene (5 bases). Per germline, CDR1 SGHAT and CDR2 FQNNGV. This CDR3 has 11 amino acids. V dropped 6 bases and J dropped 7 bases, with 10 bases sitting between them. Here the CDR3 DNA reads TGTGCCAGCAGAGAGGCAGGGGAGCAGTACTTC. Protein product: CASREAGEQYF.

This clone has only a few counts. The chain recombines TRBV6-5 with TRBJ2-1; TRBD1 agrees at 8 bases. Germline loops: CDR1 MNHEY, CDR2 SVGAGI. This CDR3 comprises 14 residues. The ends lost 5 bases at V and 6 bases at J; junction bases unmatched: 6. The CDR3 coding sequence is TGTGCCAGCAGTACGCGGACAGGGCTCAATGAGCAGTTCTTC. Its translation: CASSTRTGLNEQFF.

Relative to its sample, this clone is medium-sized (0.01 to 0.1%). This rearrangement joins TRBV19 to TRBJ1-2, with TRBD1 identical over 7 bases. Germline V CDR1 and CDR2: LNHDA, SQIVND (reference sequence). This CDR3 is built from 14 residues. Trimming cost V 4 bases and J 4 bases; bases outside gene matches: 6. The CDR3 coding sequence is TGTGCCAGTAGTACCCCCGGGACAGTCTATGGCTACACCTTC. It codes for CASSTPGTVYGYTF.

The chain links TRBV6-6 to TRBJ2-2, with 11 positions matching TRBD1. The CDR3 sequence is 15 residues long. The V segment lost 6 bases and the J segment 4 bases; nucleotides outside the gene matches: 4. Germline V CDR1 and CDR2: MNHNY, SVGAGI (reference sequence). The CDR3 protein is CASSPGQGATGELFF. The CDR3 region has the DNA TGTGCCAGCAGCCCTGGACAGGGGGCCACCGGGGAGCTGTTTTTT.

This clone was observed once. This chain connects TRBV4-2 to TRBJ1-2; D might be TRBD1 (6 bases). CDR1 and CDR2 from the germline V gene are LGHNA and YNFKEQ. The CDR3 consists of 14 residues. V was shortened by 0 bases and J by 8 bases, with 13 bases between the two germline ends. Here the CDR3 DNA reads TGTGCCAGCAGCCAAGAAGTTTGGGGGCCCGGCTACACCTTC. Protein sequence: CASSQEVWGPGYTF.

The chain has TRBV10-2 and TRBJ2-7; 9 bases are shared with TRBD1. Per germline, CDR1 WSHSY and CDR2 SAAADI. J lost 4 bases, V lost 7 bases, and 8 bases had no gene match. The CDR3 is 14 amino acids. In DNA, the CDR3 is TGCGCCAGCAACGGACAGGGGCCCCTATACGAGCAGTACTTC. Its translation is CASNGQGPLYEQYF.

This clone was seen a handful of times. V is TRBV6-6 and J is TRBJ1-2, with D maybe TRBD1 (6 bases). The V end was cut by 6 bases, the J end by 1 base, with 18 bases between. CDR1 MNHNY and CDR2 SVGAGI come from the germline V gene (reference sequence). The CDR3 extends over 16 amino acids. The CDR3 DNA sequence: TGTGCCAGCAGCCTATCGGACAGACCGGTTAACTATGGCTACACCTTC. Translated: CASSLSDRPVNYGYTF.

The chain combines TRBV5-1 with TRBJ2-7, with D possibly matching TRBD1 (5 bases). CDR1 SGHRS and CDR2 YFSETQ come from the germline V gene. The length of the CDR3 is 13 residues. V was shortened by 0 bases and J by 3 bases, with 7 bases between the two germline ends. CDR3: CASSLAGLYEQYF. The CDR3 DNA follows: TGCGCCAGCAGCTTGGCAGGGCTCTACGAGCAGTACTTC. Full variable domain (outside the CDR3, taken from reference TRBV5-1 and TRBJ2-7): KAGVTQTPRYLIKTRGQQVTLSCSPISGHRSVSWYQQTPGQGLQFLFEYFSETQRNKGNFPGRFSGRQFSNSRSEMNVSTLELGDSALYLCASSLAGLYEQYFGPGTRLTVT.